The T cell receptor beta chain under discussion was sequenced for a study of T-cell memory formation after mild COVID-19. Study results and limitations: From day 15 to 85, contracting clones were balanced between CD4 and CD8, whereas later expanders leaned toward CD4+. Pre-infection memory harbored some responding clones, suggesting cross-reactive memory joined. Mainly CM and EM harbored the contracting CD4+ clones; mainly EMRA harbored the CD8+ ones.

This clonotype occurred a few times. The target antigen is unknown. Constant-segment primers were used for 5'RACE, and the resulting TCR alpha and TCR beta cDNA libraries carried sample barcodes and UMIs. TCRdb re-called the 5' RACE reads through MiXCR, storing one row per CDR3 protein. The table records around 140,000 distinct CDR3 sequences, roughly 21% of them present only once. Germline values: CDR1 DFQATT, CDR2 SNEGSKA (reference sequence). Trimming pared 3 bases from V and 6 bases from J, leaving 14 bases between. The CDR3 runs 13 residues. The chain carries TRBV20-1 and TRBJ1-1; possible D gene TRBD1, 6 bases. The source is an adult woman who had mild COVID-19 (a few samples of this study predate the infection). Cell type and time point are not known. The sequencing sample was made of PBMCs or a T cell subset sorted from them (not recorded which). CDR3 nucleotide sequence: TGCAGTGCTAGTAGGGGGTCGATCGCTGAAGCTTTCTTT. This codes for CSASRGSIAEAFF.